This T cell receptor (beta chain) is drawn from a study of quantifying T cell responses using KT2 cells. Across the study: cDNA was made from DNase-treated RNA using alpha and beta constant primers. Study findings and constraints: KT2 clone alpha and beta sequence counts scaled linearly with input KT2 cell number.

Each cDNA got a UMI-containing oligo ligated at its 3' end. An equimolar mix of RC1.1 and RC1.2 primed the beta chain across TRBC1 and TRBC2. TCRdb itself ran the UMI-ligation and nested PCR reads through MiXCR, one entry per CDR3 protein. Here the sample spans around 56,000 distinct CDR3 sequences, 10% to 15% being singletons. The CDR3 has 11 residues. The V and J ends lost 7 bases and 6 bases respectively, with 8 bases between them. This clonotype has a count of ten or more. Its cognate antigen is unknown. This clonotype was obtained from a human donor. The chain has TRBV12-3 or TRBV12-4 and TRBJ2-3; the D is unclear. Sequencing was carried out using PBMCs spiked with cells of the T cell clone KT2. The CDR3 loop reads CASTGPDTQYF. The DNA of the CDR3 is TGTGCCAGCACCGGACCTGATACGCAGTATTTT.